Listed below are T cell receptor beta chains from one sample, sequenced in a study of shared clonotypes between healthy human individuals. The protocol was immunoSEQ multiplex PCR, while the TCRdb copy is restricted to in-frame clones and leaves out a portion. The sample lists over a million clones; around 76% were seen once. The specimen was memory CD4+ T cells sorted from blood. Receptor source: a man aged 18 to 29 in good health. Both conserved end residues are trimmed from each CDR3.

J gene: TRBJ2-3; V gene: TRBV25-1; CDR3 length: 12; CDR3 protein: ASSASRNPDTQY
J gene: TRBJ1-1; V gene: TRBV5-1; CDR3 length: 15; CDR3 protein: ASNDSPGGAGGGEAF
J gene: TRBJ1-1; V gene: TRBV6-1; CDR3 length: 13; CDR3 protein: ASSDRDRVNTEAF
J gene: TRBJ1-6; V gene: TRBV15; CDR3 length: 13; CDR3 protein: ATSRETGLNSPLH
J gene: TRBJ2-2; V gene: TRBV10-1; CDR3 length: 13; CDR3 protein: ASSETRLGTGELF
J gene: TRBJ2-6; V gene: TRBV19; CDR3 length: 11; CDR3 protein: ASRHSGANVLT
J gene: TRBJ2-7; V gene: TRBV7-2; CDR3 length: 13; CDR3 protein: ASSLGGILTYEQY
J gene: TRBJ2-3; V gene: TRBV28; CDR3 length: 13; CDR3 protein: ASSAPRGGKDTQY
J gene: TRBJ1-5; V gene: TRBV6-1; CDR3 length: 12; CDR3 protein: ASSEDRTPQPQH
J gene: TRBJ2-6; V gene: TRBV2; CDR3 length: 14; CDR3 protein: ASRREGQSVANVLT
J gene: TRBJ1-2; V gene: TRBV5-4; CDR3 length: 13; CDR3 protein: ASSQDRNTNYGYT
J gene: TRBJ2-1; V gene: TRBV5-1; CDR3 length: 12; CDR3 protein: ASSSGPSGNEQF
J gene: TRBJ2-1; V gene: TRBV19; CDR3 length: 12; CDR3 protein: ASSRGTGYNEQF
J gene: TRBJ2-3; V gene: TRBV25-1; CDR3 length: 11; CDR3 protein: ASAGLSADTQY
J gene: TRBJ1-4; V gene: TRBV6-1; CDR3 length: 12; CDR3 protein: ASSDGTGFEKLF
J gene: TRBJ1-1; V gene: TRBV30; CDR3 length: 15; CDR3 protein: AWKKPLWDLGNTEAF
J gene: TRBJ1-3; V gene: TRBV6-1; CDR3 length: 12; CDR3 protein: ASSVSGDFGTIY
J gene: TRBJ2-7; V gene: TRBV28; CDR3 length: 9; CDR3 protein: ASSSEYEQY
J gene: TRBJ1-2; V gene: TRBV2; CDR3 length: 11; CDR3 protein: ASMEGASYGYT
J gene: TRBJ2-7; V gene: TRBV10-3; CDR3 length: 13; CDR3 protein: AISDRDPISYEQY
J gene: TRBJ1-3; V gene: TRBV4-1; CDR3 length: 16; CDR3 protein: ASSQSPTLDSSGNTIY
J gene: TRBJ2-7; V gene: TRBV28; CDR3 length: 11; CDR3 protein: ASKRGGSYEQY
J gene: TRBJ2-5; V gene: TRBV5-6; CDR3 length: 14; CDR3 protein: ASSLVPGVLRETQY
J gene: TRBJ2-2; V gene: TRBV5-6; CDR3 length: 17; CDR3 protein: ASSSFHPLAGGYTGELF
J gene: TRBJ2-5; V gene: TRBV2; CDR3 length: 12; CDR3 protein: ASSESTVQETQY
J gene: TRBJ2-2; V gene: TRBV12-5; CDR3 length: 15; CDR3 protein: ASGLVLSGQGSGELF
J gene: TRBJ2-4; V gene: TRBV2; CDR3 length: 13; CDR3 protein: ASSESGRAKNIQY
J gene: TRBJ1-2; V gene: TRBV4-1; CDR3 length: 12; CDR3 protein: ASSQGVGRYGYT
J gene: TRBJ2-3; V gene: TRBV2; CDR3 length: 15; CDR3 protein: ASRGLAGAGGTDTQY